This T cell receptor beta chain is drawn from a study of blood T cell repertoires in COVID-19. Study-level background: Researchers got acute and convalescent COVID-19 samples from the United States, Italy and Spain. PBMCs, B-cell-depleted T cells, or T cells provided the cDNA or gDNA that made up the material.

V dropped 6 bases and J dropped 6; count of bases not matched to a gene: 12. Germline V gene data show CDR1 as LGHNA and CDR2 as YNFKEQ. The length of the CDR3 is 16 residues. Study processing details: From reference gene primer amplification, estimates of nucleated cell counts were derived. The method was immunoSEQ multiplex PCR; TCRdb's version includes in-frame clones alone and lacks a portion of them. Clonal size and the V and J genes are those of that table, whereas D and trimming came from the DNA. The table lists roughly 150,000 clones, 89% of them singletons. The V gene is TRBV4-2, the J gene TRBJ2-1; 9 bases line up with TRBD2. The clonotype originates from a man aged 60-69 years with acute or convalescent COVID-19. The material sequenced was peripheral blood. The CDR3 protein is CASSPRASGALNEQFF. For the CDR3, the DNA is TGTGCCAGCAGTCCCAGGGCTAGCGGGGCGCTCAATGAGCAGTTCTTC.